The 22 T cell receptor beta chains reported below all come from one sample, sequenced in a study of cytomegalovirus exposure and HLA in healthy donors. Vbeta (60) and Jbeta (13) primers were used in the PCR. Using immunoSEQ multiplex PCR, the repertoire was profiled, and TCRdb retains in-frame clones only, with some absent. The sample has roughly 170,000 clones, 75% to 85% seen once; the top ten hold 1.2%. Sequencing input: PBMCs. The source is a girl aged 2-9 years in good health and CMV-seropositive.

The chain carries TRBV7-2 and TRBJ1-4; the D is unclear. In germline, CDR1 is SGHTA, CDR2 FQGNSA. V lost 5 bases to trimming and J lost 8 bases, with 12 bases between them. The CDR3 is 13 residues long. The CDR3 reads CASSGGRWEKLFF. In DNA, the CDR3 is TGTGCCAGCAGCGGAGGCCGTTGGGAAAAACTGTTTTTT.

The chain joins TRBV30 to TRBJ1-1; 7 bases agree with TRBD1. Germline loops: CDR1 GTSNPN, CDR2 SVGIG (reference sequence). V trimming: 2 bases; J trimming: 4 bases; junction bases outside the gene matches: 10. The CDR3 loop spans 15 amino acids. DNA for the CDR3: TGTGCCTGGAGTTTAACCGGGACAGTCGCCACTGAAGCTTTCTTT. Residues: CAWSLTGTVATEAFF.

The gene calls are TRBV30 and TRBJ2-1, with a weak D call TRBD2 (6 bases). The CDR3 has 14 residues. The V gene's germline CDR1 is GTSNPN and CDR2 SVGIG (reference sequence). The germline V and J ends were trimmed by 0 bases and 4 bases, with 10 bases remaining between them. The CDR3 region has the DNA TGTGCCTGGAGTGTGGGCGGGAATTACAATGAGCAGTTCTTC. This gives the protein CAWSVGGNYNEQFF.

The V gene is TRBV5-1, the J gene TRBJ2-1, with a tentative D call TRBD2 (6 bases). The germline V and J ends were trimmed by 5 bases and 6 bases, with 12 bases remaining between them. In germline, CDR1 is SGHRS, CDR2 YFSETQ. The CDR3 consists of 13 residues. CDR3: CASRSGVINEQFF. In DNA, the CDR3 is TGCGCCAGCAGATCGGGGGTTATCAATGAGCAGTTCTTC.

V is TRBV14 and J is TRBJ2-5; a possible D gene is TRBD2 (5 bases). The V end was cut by 0 bases, the J end by 7 bases, with 12 bases between. CDR1 SGHDN and CDR2 FVKESK come from the germline V gene. The CDR3 spans 14 residues. CDR3 residues: CASSQEEGPRTQYF. CDR3 nucleotides: TGTGCCAGCAGCCAAGAAGAGGGCCCGCGGACCCAGTACTTC. Filled out from reference TRBV14 and TRBJ2-5, the complete variable domain reads EAGVTQFPSHSVIEKGQTVTLRCDPISGHDNLYWYRRVMGKEIKFLLHFVKESKQDESGMPNNRFLAERTGGTYSTLKVQPAELEDSGVYFCASSQEEGPRTQYFGPGTRLLVL.

The J gene is TRBJ2-2, the V gene TRBV5-1; the D gene is possibly TRBD1 (6 bases). The CDR3 totals 16 residues. Germline V gives CDR1 SGHRS, CDR2 YFSETQ. Trimming stripped 0 bases from V and 5 bases from J, with 14 bases between. CDR3 in amino acids: CASSLGQVLMTGELFF. CDR3 bases: TGCGCCAGCAGCTTGGGACAGGTACTAATGACCGGGGAGCTGTTTTTT.

This rearrangement joins TRBV29-1 to TRBJ2-7; D is possibly TRBD1 (6 bases). This CDR3 contains 11 residues. Trimming pared 4 bases from V and 2 bases from J, leaving 6 bases between. Germline V lookup: CDR1 SQVTM, CDR2 ANQGSEA. In nucleotides, the CDR3 is TGCAGCGTTGGACAGGCCTACGAGCAGTACTTC. Translated, it gives CSVGQAYEQYF.

The chain employs TRBV30 and TRBJ1-2; D unclear. The CDR3 has 13 residues. The V gene's germline CDR1 is GTSNPN and CDR2 SVGIG (reference sequence). V lost 1 base and J 2 bases, leaving 8 bases between the germline ends. The CDR3 DNA follows: TGTGCCTGGAGTGGGGGAGAGAACTATGGCTACACCTTC. Residues: CAWSGGENYGYTF.

The V call is TRBV5-1, the J call TRBJ2-2; 8 bases match TRBD2. Germline-derived CDR1 and CDR2 are SGHRS and YFSETQ. This CDR3 region has 15 residues. Losses at the gene ends were 2 bases for V and 0 bases for J; bases not matched to a gene: 0. CDR3 sequence: CASSFSGTNTGELFF. The CDR3 DNA follows: TGCGCCAGCAGCTTTAGCGGGACGAACACCGGGGAGCTGTTTTTT.

This clone was detected only a few times. The rearrangement joins TRBV6-5 to TRBJ1-1; tentatively, D is TRBD1 (5 bases). Germline lookup yields CDR1 MNHEY and CDR2 SVGAGI. The CDR3 sequence is 15 residues long. V was pared by 0 bases and J by 4 bases, with 12 bases between. CDR3 bases: TGTGCCAGCAGTTACTCGATTGCAGGGTCCACTGAAGCTTTCTTT. This sequence encodes CASSYSIAGSTEAFF.

The rearrangement links TRBV7-2 to TRBJ1-1; no definite D call. From germline, CDR1 is SGHTA and CDR2 FQGNSA. The CDR3 totals 13 residues. The V end lost 2 bases, the J end lost 1 base, and 5 bases lay between the germline ends. The CDR3 protein is CASSLSQNTEAFF. CDR3 bases: TGTGCCAGCAGCTTATCCCAGAACACTGAAGCTTTCTTT.

CDR3 protein: CASTTRGGPSSYEQYF. The DNA for the CDR3 is TGTGCCAGCACCACGCGGGGGGGACCCTCGTCCTACGAGCAGTACTTC. V gene TRBV28 combines with J gene TRBJ2-7; TRBD2 matches 9 bases. Germline loops: CDR1 MDHEN, CDR2 SYDVKM. The CDR3 covers 16 residues. Trimming at V came to 7 bases and at J to 1 base, leaving 11 bases not matched to a gene. The entire variable domain, with the rest obtained from reference TRBV28 and TRBJ2-7, is as follows: DVKVTQSSRYLVKRTGEKVFLECVQDMDHENMFWYRQDPGLGLRLIYFSYDVKMKEKGDIPEGYSVSREKKERFSLILESASTNQTSMYLCASTTRGGPSSYEQYFGPGTRLTVT.

V gene TRBV30 combines with J gene TRBJ2-2; 10 bases are shared with TRBD2. CDR3 size: 14 residues. CDR1 and CDR2 from the germline V gene are GTSNPN and SVGIG (reference sequence). V trimming: 6 bases; J trimming: 5 bases; junction bases outside the gene matches: 6. CDR3 coding DNA: TGTGCCTGCAAGCGGGAGGGCGGGACCGGGGAGCTGTTTTTT. This sequence encodes CACKREGGTGELFF.

The chain couples TRBV28 to TRBJ1-1, with 9 positions matching TRBD1. The CDR3 length is 17 residues. Trimming removed 2 bases from V and 1 base from J; junction bases left unmatched: 8. Germline V gene lookup returns CDR1 MDHEN and CDR2 SYDVKM. The CDR3 nucleotides read TGTGCCAGCAGTTTACCGGGACAGGGTCAAGCGAACACTGAAGCTTTCTTT. Translated: CASSLPGQGQANTEAFF. Looking up the rest from reference TRBV28 and TRBJ1-1 gives the full variable domain: DVKVTQSSRYLVKRTGEKVFLECVQDMDHENMFWYRQDPGLGLRLIYFSYDVKMKEKGDIPEGYSVSREKKERFSLILESASTNQTSMYLCASSLPGQGQANTEAFFGQGTRLTVV.

The chain carries TRBV5-1 and TRBJ1-2, with 8 bases lining up with TRBD1. The germline V gene has CDR1 SGHRS and CDR2 YFSETQ. Trimming removed 4 bases from V and 5 bases from J; junction bases left unmatched: 7. The CDR3 contains 14 residues. DNA for the CDR3: TGCGCCAGCAGCGCCGACAGGGGTTTGTATGGCTACACCTTC. Protein sequence: CASSADRGLYGYTF.

This clone has only a few counts. The gene calls are TRBV19 and TRBJ2-7, with 8 positions matching TRBD1. Germline V CDR1 and CDR2: LNHDA, SQIVND (reference sequence). This CDR3 is built from 14 residues. Losses at the gene ends were 9 bases for V and 1 base for J; bases not matched to a gene: 8. CDR3: CASTPGGASYEQYF. CDR3 nucleotide sequence: TGTGCCAGCACCCCAGGGGGCGCGTCCTACGAGCAGTACTTC.

The rearrangement links TRBV5-1 to TRBJ1-5; 9 nucleotides agree with TRBD1. This CDR3 contains 15 residues. Losses at the gene ends were 0 bases for V and 6 bases for J; bases not matched to a gene: 4. From germline, CDR1 is SGHRS and CDR2 YFSETQ. CDR3 protein: CASSLGTGVTQPQHF. CDR3 DNA sequence: TGCGCCAGCAGCTTGGGGACAGGGGTGACTCAGCCCCAGCATTTT.

This clone has only one observation. The chain joins TRBV7-3 to TRBJ2-1; 8 positions agree with TRBD1. The CDR3 covers 13 residues. CDR1 and CDR2 (germline): SGHTA, FQGTGA. Trimming took 2 bases from V and 10 from J; bases not matched to a gene: 4. CDR3 bases: TGTGCCAGCAGCTTACCTCCAGGGGGCGAGCAGTTCTTC. Its protein product is CASSLPPGGEQFF.

This chain uses TRBV5-4 with TRBJ2-7; the D gene is possibly TRBD2 (6 bases). In germline, CDR1 is SGHNT, CDR2 YYREEE (reference sequence). The germline V and J ends were trimmed by 4 bases and 2 bases, with 22 bases remaining between them. The CDR3 has 17 amino acids. The CDR3 sequence is CASSPDIGGNTPYEQYF. The CDR3 coding sequence is TGTGCCAGCAGCCCTGACATCGGAGGGAATACCCCCTACGAGCAGTACTTC.

The chain uses TRBV4-2 and TRBJ2-7; TRBD2 is a possible D gene (6 bases). The germline V gene has CDR1 LGHNA and CDR2 YNFKEQ. V was shortened by 10 bases and J by 9 bases, with 19 bases between the two germline ends. This CDR3 comprises 12 residues. DNA for the CDR3: TGTGCCATAGGGACTCGCCCATGCGTGCAGTACTTC. Its protein product is CAIGTRPCVQYF.

This clone showed up many times. This chain links TRBV10-1 with TRBJ1-1; maybe TRBD1 (5 bases). Germline values: CDR1 WNHNN, CDR2 SYGVQD (reference sequence). V was shortened by 8 bases and J by 8 bases, with 15 bases between the two germline ends. This CDR3 has 12 residues. The CDR3 region has the DNA TGCGCCAGCCCCGGGGGGGAAGTAGAAGCTTTCTTT. It encodes CASPGGEVEAFF.

The CDR3 DNA reads as TGTGCCAGCAGCTTAGTCTGGCCGCGGAAGGAGACCCAGTACTTC. It encodes CASSLVWPRKETQYF. V usage is TRBV7-2 and J usage is TRBJ2-5; no firm D call. The CDR3 is 15 amino acids. The germline V and J ends were trimmed by 1 base and 5 bases, with 14 bases remaining between them. The V gene's germline CDR1 is SGHTA and CDR2 FQGNSA.